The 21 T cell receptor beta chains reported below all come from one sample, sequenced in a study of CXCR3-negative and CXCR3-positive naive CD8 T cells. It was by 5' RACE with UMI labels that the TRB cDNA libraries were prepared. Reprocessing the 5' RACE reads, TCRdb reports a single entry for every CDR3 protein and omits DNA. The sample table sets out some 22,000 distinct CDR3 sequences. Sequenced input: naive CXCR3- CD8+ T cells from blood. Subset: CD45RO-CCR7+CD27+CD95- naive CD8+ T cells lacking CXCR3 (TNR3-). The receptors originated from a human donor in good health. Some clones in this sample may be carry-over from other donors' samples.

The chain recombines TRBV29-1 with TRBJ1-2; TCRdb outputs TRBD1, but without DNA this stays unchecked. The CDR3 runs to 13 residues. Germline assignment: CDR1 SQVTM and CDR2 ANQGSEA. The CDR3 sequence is CSVEIPGNYGYTF.

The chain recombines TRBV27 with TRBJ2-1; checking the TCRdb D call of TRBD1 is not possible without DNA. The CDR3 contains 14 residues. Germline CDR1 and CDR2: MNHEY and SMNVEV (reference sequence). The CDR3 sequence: CASRWFAGTHEQFF.

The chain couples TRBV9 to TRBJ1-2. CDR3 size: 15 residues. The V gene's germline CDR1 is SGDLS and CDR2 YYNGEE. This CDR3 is CASSVAAEINYGYTF.

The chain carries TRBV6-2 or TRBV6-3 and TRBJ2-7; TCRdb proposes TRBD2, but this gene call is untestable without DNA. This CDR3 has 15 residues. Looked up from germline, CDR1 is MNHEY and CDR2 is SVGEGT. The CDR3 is CASRLARDAVHEQYF.

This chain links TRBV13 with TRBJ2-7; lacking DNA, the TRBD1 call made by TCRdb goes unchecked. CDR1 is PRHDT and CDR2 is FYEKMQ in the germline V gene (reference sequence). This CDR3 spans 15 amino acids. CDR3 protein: CASSLGGTGFYEQYF.

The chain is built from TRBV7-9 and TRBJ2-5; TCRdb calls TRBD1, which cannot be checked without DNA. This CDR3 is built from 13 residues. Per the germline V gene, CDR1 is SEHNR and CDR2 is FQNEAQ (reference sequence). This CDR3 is CASSFSGGETQYF.

CDR3 loop: CASSYNEGELFF. The chain recombines TRBV7-9 with TRBJ2-2. Germline V gene sequence: CDR1 SEHNR, CDR2 FQNEAQ (reference sequence). The CDR3 sequence is 12 residues long.

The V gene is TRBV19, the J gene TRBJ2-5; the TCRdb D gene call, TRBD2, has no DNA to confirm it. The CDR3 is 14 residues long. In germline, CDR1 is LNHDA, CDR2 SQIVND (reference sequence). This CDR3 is CASSIVAGGETQYF.

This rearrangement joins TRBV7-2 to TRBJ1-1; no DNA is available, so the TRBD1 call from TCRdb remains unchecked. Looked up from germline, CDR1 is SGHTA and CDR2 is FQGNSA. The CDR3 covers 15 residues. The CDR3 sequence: CASSVGRGRNTEAFF. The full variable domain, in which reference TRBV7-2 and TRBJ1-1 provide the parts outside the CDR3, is GAGVSQSPSNKVTEKGKDVELRCDPISGHTALYWYRQSLGQGLEFLIYFQGNSAPDKSGLPSDRFSAERTGGSVSTLTIQRTQQEDSAVYLCASSVGRGRNTEAFFGQGTRLTVV.

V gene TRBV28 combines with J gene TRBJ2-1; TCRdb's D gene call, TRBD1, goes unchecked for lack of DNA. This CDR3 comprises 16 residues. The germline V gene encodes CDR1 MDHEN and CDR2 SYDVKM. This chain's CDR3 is CASSLGPGSHYNEQFF.

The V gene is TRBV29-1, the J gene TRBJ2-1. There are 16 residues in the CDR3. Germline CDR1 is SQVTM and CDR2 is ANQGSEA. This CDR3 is CSVFYVGLSSYNEQFF.

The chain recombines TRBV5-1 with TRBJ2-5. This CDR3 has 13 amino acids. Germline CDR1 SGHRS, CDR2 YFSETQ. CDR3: CASSFEFAETQYF.

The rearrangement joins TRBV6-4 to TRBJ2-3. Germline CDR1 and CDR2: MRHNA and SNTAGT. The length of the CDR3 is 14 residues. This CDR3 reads CASSHDGDTDTQYF.

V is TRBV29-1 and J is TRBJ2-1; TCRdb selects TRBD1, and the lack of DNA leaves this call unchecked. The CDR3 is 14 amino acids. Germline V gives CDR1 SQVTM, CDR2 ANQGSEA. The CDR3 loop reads CSVGGHKLYNEQFF.

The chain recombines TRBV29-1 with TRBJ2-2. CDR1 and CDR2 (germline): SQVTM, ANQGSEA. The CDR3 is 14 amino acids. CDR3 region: CSVEIRPSTGELFF.

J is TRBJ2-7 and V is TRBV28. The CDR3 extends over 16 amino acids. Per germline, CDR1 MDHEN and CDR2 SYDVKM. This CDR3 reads CASSLFGVSVRYEQYF.

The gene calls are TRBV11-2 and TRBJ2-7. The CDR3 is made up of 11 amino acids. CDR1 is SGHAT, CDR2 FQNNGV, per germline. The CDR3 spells CASSLDYEQYF.

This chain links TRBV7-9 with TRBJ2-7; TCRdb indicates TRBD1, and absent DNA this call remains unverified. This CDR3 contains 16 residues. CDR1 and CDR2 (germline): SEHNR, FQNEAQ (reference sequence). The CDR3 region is CASSLLTPRPPYEQYF.

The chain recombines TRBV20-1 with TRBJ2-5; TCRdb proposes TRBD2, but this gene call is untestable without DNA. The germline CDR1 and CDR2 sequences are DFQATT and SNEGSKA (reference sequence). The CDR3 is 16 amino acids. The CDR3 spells CSARGSSGDIQETQYF.

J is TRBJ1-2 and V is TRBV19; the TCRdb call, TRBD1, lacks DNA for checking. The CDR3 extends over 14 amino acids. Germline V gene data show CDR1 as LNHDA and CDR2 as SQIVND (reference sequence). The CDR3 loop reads CASSDDRGIYGYTF.

The CDR3 sequence: CSVVYGYEQYF. The gene calls are TRBV29-1 and TRBJ2-7. CDR1 and CDR2 from the germline V gene are SQVTM and ANQGSEA. This CDR3 is built from 11 residues.